The 32 T cell receptor beta chains presented below share a single source sample, sequenced in a study of blood T cells in healthy people across ages. Primed by a sample-barcoded 5' primer and a J-beta primer mix, a second PCR proceeded for 7 to 11 cycles. Each CDR3 protein gets one entry after TCRdb re-called the 5' RACE reads with MiXCR. This table has some 920,000 distinct CDR3 sequences, roughly 47% appearing once. The sample was blood. Receptors were obtained from an older woman in good health.

This rearrangement joins TRBV29-1 to TRBJ1-1; unclear D gene. The CDR3 runs to 13 residues. CDR1 is SQVTM, CDR2 ANQGSEA, per germline. The V end lost 7 bases, the J end lost 0 bases, and 12 bases lay between the germline ends. CDR3 DNA sequence: TGCAGCGGGCTGAGGGATCTGAACACTGAAGCTTTCTTT. This sequence encodes CSGLRDLNTEAFF.

This clonotype has only a few counts. The V gene is TRBV6-2 or TRBV6-3, the J gene TRBJ1-2, with a possible D match to TRBD1 (5 bases). This CDR3 is 15 amino acids long. V lost 7 bases to trimming and J lost 8 bases, with 23 bases between them. Germline V gives CDR1 MNHEY, CDR2 SVGEGT. The CDR3, as DNA: TGTGCCAGCACCTCGGGGGGACCTCCCGGCGGGGGCTACACCTTC. It is translated as CASTSGGPPGGGYTF.

The table lists this clonotype with a few counts. The chain couples TRBV12-3 or TRBV12-4 to TRBJ2-7; 7 positions agree with TRBD1. J was trimmed by 6 bases and V by 8 bases; bases with no gene match: 10. CDR3 size: 13 residues. Here the CDR3 reads CASGYRGLGEQYF. The CDR3, as DNA: TGTGCCAGCGGGTACAGGGGTTTGGGCGAGCAGTACTTC.

CDR3 nucleotides: TGTGCCAGCGCGACGCAGGGAACGGGTAACATTCAGTACTTC. Amino acids: CASATQGTGNIQYF. V and J are TRBV12-3 or TRBV12-4 and TRBJ2-4; TRBD1 might be the D (5 bases). The CDR3 is 14 amino acids. Trimming left V 8 bases short and J 7 bases short, with 18 bases between.

V is TRBV20-1 and J is TRBJ2-7; D is unclear. The V gene's germline CDR1 is DFQATT and CDR2 SNEGSKA (reference sequence). V was pared by 3 bases and J by 4 bases, with 13 bases between. This CDR3 contains 13 residues. The CDR3 DNA sequence: TGCAGTGCTAGTCGGCAACAGAGGTACGAGCAGTACTTC. Translated: CSASRQQRYEQYF.

The chain carries TRBV25-1 and TRBJ1-2; TRBD1 agrees at 8 bases. CDR1 and CDR2 from the germline V gene are MGHDK and SYGVNS. The length of the CDR3 is 14 residues. V lost 7 bases and J lost 10; bases outside the gene matches: 14. CDR3 amino acids: CASTPRQGSSDYTF. The CDR3 nucleotides read TGTGCCAGCACTCCGCGACAGGGGTCGTCTGACTACACCTTC.

The genes are TRBV7-2 and TRBJ2-3; D gene ambiguous. V gave up 7 bases and J gave up 9 bases, with 14 bases separating them. The CDR3 has 12 residues. Germline loops: CDR1 SGHTA, CDR2 FQGNSA. The CDR3 spells CASNRPQGTQYF. CDR3 nucleotide sequence: TGTGCCAGCAATAGGCCCCAAGGGACGCAGTATTTT.

This clonotype was counted between two and nine times. The rearrangement joins TRBV15 to TRBJ2-5; the D is unclear. V lost 0 bases, J lost 5 bases, and 13 bases lay in between. The CDR3 extends over 15 amino acids. Germline V lookup: CDR1 LNHNV, CDR2 YYDKDF (reference sequence). DNA for the CDR3: TGTGCCACCAGCAGAGATTTGGGTAGCATGGAGACCCAGTACTTC. As protein: CATSRDLGSMETQYF.

This clonotype was picked up one time. The CDR3 loop reads CAWRTVGNYGYTF. The CDR3 DNA is TGTGCCTGGAGGACAGTGGGTAACTATGGCTACACCTTC. The rearrangement joins TRBV30 to TRBJ1-2; tentatively, D is TRBD1 (5 bases). The CDR3 has 13 residues. CDR1 and CDR2 from the germline V gene are GTSNPN and SVGIG (reference sequence). V was cut by 3 bases and J by 1 base, with 9 bases left in between. Supplemented by reference TRBV30 and TRBJ1-2, the full variable domain reads SQTIHQWPATLVQPVGSPLSLECTVEGTSNPNLYWYRQAAGRGLQLLFYSVGIGQISSEVPQNLSASRPQDRQFILSSKKLLLSDSGFYLCAWRTVGNYGYTFGSGTRLTVV.

This clonotype was detected a few times. This chain connects TRBV20-1 to TRBJ2-7, with TRBD1 matching over 8 bases. This CDR3 spans 14 amino acids. CDR1 and CDR2 from the germline V gene are DFQATT and SNEGSKA (reference sequence). The V and J ends lost 4 bases and 2 bases, in that order; junction bases with no gene match: 7. The DNA for the CDR3 is TGCAGTGCTAAAAGACAGGGGATTACCTACGAGCAGTACTTC. This codes for CSAKRQGITYEQYF.

A remark on this clonotype: Compared with germline, one end of the junction differs, possibly owing to a read error. This sequence joins TRBV11-2 and TRBJ2-2; D may be TRBD2 (6 bases). The CDR3 runs to 14 residues. CDR1 and CDR2 from the germline V gene are SGHAT and FQNNGV. CDR3 residues: CASSLEGTTGGLFF. For the CDR3, the DNA is TGTGCCAGCAGCTTAGAAGGAACGACCGGGGGGCTGTTTTTT.

The chain joins TRBV7-2 to TRBJ2-5; TRBD1 matches at 7 bases. The closer fit of TRBJ2-7 to the DNA end suggests the J call may be wrong. Per the germline V gene, CDR1 is SGHTA and CDR2 is FQGNSA. There are 14 residues in the CDR3. CDR3 nucleotides: TGTGCCAGCAGCTTTCTACAGGGGTATGGCGAGCAGTACTTC. It translates to CASSFLQGYGEQYF.

In its sample, this clonotype was seen a few times. CDR3 residues: CASSPTPSLGSPLHF. The CDR3 region has the DNA TGTGCCAGCAGCCCAACACCGAGCCTCGGTTCACCCCTCCACTTT. This chain connects TRBV7-2 to TRBJ1-6; no clear D. Trimming took off 5 bases at V and 9 bases at J, with 17 bases between the two ends. The V gene's germline CDR1 is SGHTA and CDR2 FQGNSA. This CDR3 has 15 residues.

The chain is built from TRBV20-1 and TRBJ2-7; a possible D gene is TRBD1 (5 bases). Germline V gene sequence: CDR1 DFQATT, CDR2 SNEGSKA (reference sequence). The V and J ends lost 5 bases and 7 bases respectively, with 24 bases between them. This CDR3 contains 15 residues. CDR3 residues: CSAPKGQLSRREQYF. In DNA form, the CDR3 reads TGCAGTGCTCCGAAAGGACAACTATCCAGACGAGAGCAGTACTTC.

This clonotype was picked up a small number of times. This rearrangement joins TRBV10-3 to TRBJ2-7, with D unclear. V lost 2 bases to trimming and J lost 7 bases, with 6 bases between them. Germline-derived CDR1 and CDR2 are ENHRY and SYGVKD. The CDR3 runs to 11 residues. CDR3: CAISEGVEQYF. The CDR3 nucleotides are TGTGCCATCAGTGAGGGAGTGGAGCAGTACTTC.

V usage is TRBV18 and J usage is TRBJ1-2; TRBD1 aligns across 8 bases. The CDR3 spans 15 residues. V lost 6 bases, J lost 2 bases, and 8 bases stayed unmatched. CDR1 and CDR2 from the germline V gene are KGHSH and LQKENI. CDR3 loop: CASSPLDRVNYGYTF. The CDR3 DNA reads TGTGCCAGCTCGCCCTTGGACAGGGTGAACTATGGCTACACCTTC.

This clonotype turned up a few times. The chain carries TRBV5-1 and TRBJ2-2, with TRBD2 as a possible D gene (6 bases). V was trimmed by 2 bases and J by 5 bases, leaving 13 bases between them. CDR1 and CDR2 (germline): SGHRS, YFSETQ. The CDR3 has 15 amino acids. The CDR3 DNA sequence: TGCGCCAGCAGCTTCGGGAGAGGTTCAACCGGGGAGCTGTTTTTT. This codes for CASSFGRGSTGELFF.

The chain employs TRBV11-3 and TRBJ2-7; TRBD2 matches at 12 bases. Germline CDR1 and CDR2: SGHNT and YENEEA. There are 16 residues in the CDR3. The V and J ends lost 0 bases and 4 bases, in that order; junction bases with no gene match: 4. The CDR3 DNA reads TGTGCCAGCAGCTTAGATCAGACTAGCGGGAGTTACGAGCAGTACTTC. It yields the protein CASSLDQTSGSYEQYF.

This clonotype was found many times. The V call is TRBV2, the J call TRBJ2-5, with a weak D call TRBD2 (6 bases). The germline V gene encodes CDR1 SNHLY and CDR2 FYNNEI. The CDR3 covers 13 residues. Trimming took off 7 bases at V and 5 bases at J, with 14 bases between the two ends. The CDR3 DNA sequence: TGTGCCAGCACTGATAGCGGACTGGAGACCCAGTACTTC. This sequence encodes CASTDSGLETQYF.

The chain is built from TRBV5-1 and TRBJ2-5; no clear D. CDR3 length equals 16 residues. From germline, CDR1 is SGHRS and CDR2 YFSETQ. The V end was cut by 0 bases, the J end by 3 bases, with 15 bases between. For the CDR3, the DNA is TGCGCCAGCAGCTTGGCCGGGCCAGCCAGCGAAGAGACCCAGTACTTC. Translating it yields CASSLAGPASEETQYF.

The genes are TRBV20-1 and TRBJ1-2; D remains unclear. This CDR3 is 12 amino acids long. CDR1 and CDR2 from the germline V gene are DFQATT and SNEGSKA (reference sequence). Deletions cut 0 bases from V and 7 bases from J, with 9 bases between. CDR3 protein: CSAREPPAGYTF. DNA for the CDR3: TGCAGTGCTAGAGAACCCCCAGCTGGCTACACCTTC.

V gene TRBV10-3 combines with J gene TRBJ1-1; 10 nucleotides line up with TRBD1. The trim removed 6 bases at V and 4 bases at J, leaving 8 bases unmatched. This CDR3 has 15 residues. Germline CDR1 is ENHRY and CDR2 is SYGVKD. CDR3 region: CAIRAGTGVSTEAFF. CDR3 bases: TGTGCCATCAGGGCCGGGACAGGGGTGTCCACTGAAGCTTTCTTT.

The chain joins TRBV3-1 to TRBJ1-6; D gene uncertain. Germline CDR1 and CDR2: LGHDT and YNNKEL (reference sequence). There are 16 residues in the CDR3. Trimming removed 1 base from V and 4 bases from J, with 11 bases in between. The CDR3 DNA follows: TGTGCCAGCAGCCAAGGTCACGGGAGTTATAATTCACCCCTCCACTTT. Translating gives CASSQGHGSYNSPLHF.

The V and J genes are TRBV9 and TRBJ2-1, with 8 bases matching TRBD2. Trimming took 1 base from V and 7 from J; bases not matched to a gene: 7. Germline lookup yields CDR1 SGDLS and CDR2 YYNGEE. The CDR3 extends over 15 amino acids. The CDR3 protein is CASSVTSGSLNEQFF. The CDR3 region has the DNA TGTGCCAGCAGCGTAACCAGCGGGAGTCTTAATGAGCAGTTCTTC.

J is TRBJ2-5 and V is TRBV28; tentatively, D is TRBD1 (5 bases). Trimming pared 5 bases from V and 1 base from J, leaving 11 bases between. The germline CDR1 and CDR2 sequences are MDHEN and SYDVKM. The CDR3 totals 14 residues. The CDR3 spells CASSHRTFQETQYF. The CDR3 coding sequence is TGTGCCAGCAGTCACCGGACATTCCAAGAGACCCAGTACTTC.

This chain connects TRBV29-1 to TRBJ2-5; 12 bases agree with TRBD1. Germline values: CDR1 SQVTM, CDR2 ANQGSEA. This CDR3 is built from 18 residues. V shed 1 base, J shed 5 bases, and the junction held 14 bases outside the gene matches. Here the CDR3 DNA reads TGCAGCGTTGAAGGTGTGCGTTGGGACAGGGGGCGAGGGGAGACCCAGTACTTC. The encoded protein is CSVEGVRWDRGRGETQYF.

The chain couples TRBV2 to TRBJ2-7; 7 bases fit TRBD1. The J call may be in error: the DNA end matches TRBJ2-5 better. Germline lookup yields CDR1 SNHLY and CDR2 FYNNEI. This CDR3 contains 14 residues. The CDR3 coding sequence is TGTGCCAGCAGAAAAGGGGGCTCACTGGAGACCCAGTACTTC. This translates into CASRKGGSLETQYF.

This clonotype turned up a few times. J is TRBJ2-6 and V is TRBV6-4; D uncertain. Deletions cut 5 bases from V and 0 bases from J, with 20 bases between. This CDR3 comprises 19 residues. From germline, CDR1 is MRHNA and CDR2 SNTAGT. Written as DNA, the CDR3 is TGTGCCAGCAGTCCCCAGGCCAATATTGGCCACTCTGGGGCCAACGTCCTGACTTTC. Translated, it gives CASSPQANIGHSGANVLTF.

The V call is TRBV7-2, the J call TRBJ2-3; TRBD1 is a possible D gene (6 bases). This CDR3 is built from 15 residues. Trimming left V 5 bases short and J 3 bases short, with 15 bases between. Germline V lookup: CDR1 SGHTA, CDR2 FQGNSA. The chain's CDR3 is CASSPPVRGTDTQYF. Here the CDR3 DNA reads TGTGCCAGCAGCCCTCCGGTCAGGGGTACAGATACGCAGTATTTT.

This clonotype was seen more than once but under ten times. V gene TRBV25-1 combines with J gene TRBJ2-1, with 8 bases fitting TRBD2. Germline-derived CDR1 and CDR2 are MGHDK and SYGVNS. The junction had 8 bases not matched to a gene; V was cut back by 4 bases and J by 3 bases. The CDR3 spans 16 residues. CDR3 loop: CASSGLTSGNYNEQFF. The CDR3 DNA follows: TGTGCCAGCAGTGGCCTAACTAGCGGAAACTACAATGAGCAGTTCTTC.

The J gene is TRBJ1-5, the V gene TRBV7-2; no firm D call. The CDR3 runs 14 residues. Germline V gene lookup returns CDR1 SGHTA and CDR2 FQGNSA. The V end lost 5 bases, the J end lost 5 bases, and 13 bases lay between the germline ends. CDR3 sequence: CASSKKSRDQPQHF. For the CDR3, the DNA is TGTGCCAGCAGCAAGAAATCCAGAGATCAGCCCCAGCATTTT.

The V call is TRBV5-6, the J call TRBJ1-2; weak D call: TRBD1 (5 bases). Trimming took 4 bases from V and 5 from J, leaving 27 bases between them. Germline V CDR1 and CDR2: SGHDT, YYEEEE. The CDR3 loop spans 18 amino acids. The CDR3 region has the DNA TGTGCCAGCAGCGCCGGGGCATCAAACTCCCACCTACTGTATGGCTACACCTTC. Protein product: CASSAGASNSHLLYGYTF.